This is a list of T cell receptor beta chains from one sample in a study of graft-versus-host responses after intestinal transplantation. Generated by immunoSEQ multiplex PCR, the TCRdb table keeps only in-frame clones and is missing some. The sample holds 45,000 to 60,000 clones, around 90% seen once. Their antigen targets remain unknown. The source material was unstimulated CD4+ T cells sorted from spleen or lymph node cells, sampled before transplant. The source is a human donor who was the organ donor for an intestinal transplant. CDR3s include the opening cysteine and the closing phenylalanine or tryptophan. Each record gives: V gene, D gene, J gene, CDR3 protein. The D gene is left open where the match is weak.

V: TRBV6-5
D: TRBD1
J: TRBJ1-6
CDR3: CASSRDRIGYSPLHF

V: TRBV28
D: TRBD2
J: TRBJ2-7
CDR3: CASSSGGSGGGRQYF

V: TRBV27
D: TRBD2
J: TRBJ2-5
CDR3: CASSTRLAGERETQYF

V: TRBV25-1
D: -
J: TRBJ1-1
CDR3: CASSTGQRKNTEAFF

V: TRBV5-1
D: TRBD2
J: TRBJ2-2
CDR3: CASRLAGGPTGELFF

V: TRBV5-6
D: TRBD1
J: TRBJ1-3
CDR3: CASSLGHRGRRNTIYF

V: TRBV30
D: -
J: TRBJ1-5
CDR3: CAWSFYSNQPQHF

V: TRBV7-2
D: -
J: TRBJ2-4
CDR3: CASSFGPRWLAKNIQYF

V: TRBV19
D: -
J: TRBJ1-1
CDR3: CASSPGRGWPNTEAFF

V: TRBV5-1
D: TRBD1
J: TRBJ1-2
CDR3: CASSLRDSSYGYTF

V: TRBV7-2
D: -
J: TRBJ2-7
CDR3: CASSLVGQNYEQYF

V: TRBV28
D: -
J: TRBJ1-6
CDR3: CASSWGGASRSYNSPLHF

V: TRBV6-5
D: -
J: TRBJ2-7
CDR3: CASSYSVPGKYEQYF

V: TRBV7-2
D: TRBD2
J: TRBJ2-2
CDR3: CASSLGLAYTGELFF

V: TRBV4-1
D: TRBD1
J: TRBJ2-7
CDR3: CASSQGDRAHEQYF

V: TRBV5-4
D: -
J: TRBJ2-5
CDR3: CASSLGQFTETQYF

V: TRBV14
D: TRBD2
J: TRBJ2-7
CDR3: CASSQDEGGRLAGGRYEQYF

V: TRBV28
D: TRBD2
J: TRBJ2-7
CDR3: CASSFLGLAGGEQYF

V: TRBV6-6
D: TRBD1
J: TRBJ1-4
CDR3: CASRQGFATNEKLFF

V: TRBV10-2
D: -
J: TRBJ2-7
CDR3: CASSSGSYEQYF

V: TRBV4-2
D: -
J: TRBJ2-7
CDR3: CASSQDIYYEQYF

V: TRBV7-9
D: -
J: TRBJ1-1
CDR3: CASSLGTDTEAFF

V: TRBV7-2
D: -
J: TRBJ1-4
CDR3: CASSLDPNGEKLFF

V: TRBV4-3
D: -
J: TRBJ2-3
CDR3: CASSQEARGTSTDTQYF

V: TRBV10-3
D: -
J: TRBJ2-3
CDR3: CAISESRARQSTDTQYF

V: TRBV2
D: -
J: TRBJ1-1
CDR3: CASSLQGVNTEAFF

V: TRBV7-9
D: -
J: TRBJ2-1
CDR3: CASSRPTAEQFF

V: TRBV7-8
D: -
J: TRBJ2-1
CDR3: CASNPPGIFRINEQFF

V: TRBV4-1
D: -
J: TRBJ1-1
CDR3: CASSQDTGSWTEAFF

V: TRBV19
D: -
J: TRBJ1-4
CDR3: CASSIGEKLFF

V: TRBV19
D: TRBD1
J: TRBJ2-6
CDR3: CASSMNRGLILTF

V: TRBV5-1
D: -
J: TRBJ2-3
CDR3: CASSLSGFSSTDTQYF

V: TRBV27
D: -
J: TRBJ1-1
CDR3: CASSLSVMNTEAFF

V: TRBV18
D: -
J: TRBJ1-2
CDR3: CASSPPASFYGYTF

V: TRBV2
D: TRBD1
J: TRBJ2-2
CDR3: CASSQGQGATGELFF

V: TRBV28
D: TRBD2
J: TRBJ2-7
CDR3: CASSLSGTSGSYEQYF

V: TRBV5-4
D: -
J: TRBJ2-1
CDR3: CASSSRTAGNEQFF

V: TRBV29-1
D: TRBD1
J: TRBJ2-5
CDR3: CSVEPTGVGKTQYF

V: TRBV28
D: -
J: TRBJ2-3
CDR3: CASGSEGTDTQYF